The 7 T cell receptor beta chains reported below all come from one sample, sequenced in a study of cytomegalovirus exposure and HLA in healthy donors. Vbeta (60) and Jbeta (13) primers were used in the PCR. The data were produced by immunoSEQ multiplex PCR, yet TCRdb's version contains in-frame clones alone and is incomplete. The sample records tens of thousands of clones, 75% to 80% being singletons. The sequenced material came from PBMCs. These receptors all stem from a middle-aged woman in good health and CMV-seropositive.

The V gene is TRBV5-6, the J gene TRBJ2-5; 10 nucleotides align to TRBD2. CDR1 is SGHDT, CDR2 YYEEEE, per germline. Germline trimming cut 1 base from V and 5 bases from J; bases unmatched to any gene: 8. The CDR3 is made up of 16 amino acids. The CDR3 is CASSLWSGGAWETQYF. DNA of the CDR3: TGTGCCAGCAGCTTGTGGAGCGGGGGGGCCTGGGAGACCCAGTACTTC.

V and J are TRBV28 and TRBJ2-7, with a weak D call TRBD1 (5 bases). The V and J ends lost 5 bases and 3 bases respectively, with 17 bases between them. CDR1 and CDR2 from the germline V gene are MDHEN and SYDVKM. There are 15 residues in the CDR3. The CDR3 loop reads CASSKGGHPNYEQYF. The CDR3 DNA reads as TGTGCCAGCAGTAAAGGTGGACACCCTAACTACGAGCAGTACTTC. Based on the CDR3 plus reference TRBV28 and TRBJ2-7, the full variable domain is DVKVTQSSRYLVKRTGEKVFLECVQDMDHENMFWYRQDPGLGLRLIYFSYDVKMKEKGDIPEGYSVSREKKERFSLILESASTNQTSMYLCASSKGGHPNYEQYFGPGTRLTVT.

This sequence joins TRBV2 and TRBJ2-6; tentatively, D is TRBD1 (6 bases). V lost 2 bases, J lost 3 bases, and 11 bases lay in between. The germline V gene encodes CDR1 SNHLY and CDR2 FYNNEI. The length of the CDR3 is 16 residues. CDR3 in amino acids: CASSESPGVGANVLTF. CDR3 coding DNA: TGTGCCAGCAGTGAATCCCCAGGGGTTGGGGCCAACGTCCTGACTTTC.

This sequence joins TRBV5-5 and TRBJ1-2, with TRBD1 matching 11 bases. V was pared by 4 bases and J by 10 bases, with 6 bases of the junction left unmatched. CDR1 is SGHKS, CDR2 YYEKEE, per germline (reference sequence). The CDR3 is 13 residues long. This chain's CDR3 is CASSPPGQGVYTF. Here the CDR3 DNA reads TGTGCCAGCAGCCCTCCGGGACAGGGGGTCTACACCTTC.

The CDR3 sequence is CSVTPRGATSGNTIYF. CDR3 nucleotides: TGCAGCGTAACCCCCAGGGGGGCCACCTCTGGAAACACCATATATTTT. The V gene is TRBV29-1, the J gene TRBJ1-3, with 7 bases fitting TRBD1. Germline V gene data show CDR1 as SQVTM and CDR2 as ANQGSEA. With 6 bases clipped from V and 0 bases from J, the junction kept 11 bases outside the gene matches. The CDR3 is made up of 16 amino acids.

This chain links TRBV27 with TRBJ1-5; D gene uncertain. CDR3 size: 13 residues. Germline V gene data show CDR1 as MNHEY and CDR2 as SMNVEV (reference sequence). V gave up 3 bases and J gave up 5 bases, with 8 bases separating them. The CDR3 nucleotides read TGTGCCAGCAGTTTCGAGATTTATCAGCCCCAGCATTTT. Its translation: CASSFEIYQPQHF.

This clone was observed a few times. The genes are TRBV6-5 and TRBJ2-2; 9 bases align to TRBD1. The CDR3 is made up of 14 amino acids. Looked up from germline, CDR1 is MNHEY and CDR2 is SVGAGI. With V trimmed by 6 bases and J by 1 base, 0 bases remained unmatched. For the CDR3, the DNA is TGTGCCAGCAGGGGACAGGGGAACACCGGGGAGCTGTTTTTT. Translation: CASRGQGNTGELFF.